These T cell receptor beta chains were read from a single sample in a study of graft-versus-host responses after intestinal transplantation. Profiling relied on immunoSEQ multiplex PCR, and the TCRdb table lists in-frame clones only, not all of them. The sample records approximately 74,000 clones, 80% to 95% being singletons. The material sequenced was PBMCs, taken 98 days after intestinal transplantation. All receptors derive from a human patient who received an intestinal transplant, so some T cells may come from the graft donor. CDR3s include the opening cysteine and the closing phenylalanine or tryptophan. The D gene is left open where the match is weak. Size is stated for part of the rows, as once, few or many counts, or as a class when the clone is expanded.

J gene: TRBJ2-7
V gene: TRBV5-5
D gene: TRBD1
clone size: NA
CDR3 DNA: TGTGCCAGCAGCTTGGGACAGGGGAGCTCCTACGAGCAGTACTTC
CDR3 protein: CASSLGQGSSYEQYF

J gene: TRBJ2-5
V gene: TRBV5-1
D gene: NA
clone size: once
CDR3 DNA: TGCGCCAGCAGCTTGGGGGCGCAGGGGGAGACCCAGTACTTC
CDR3 protein: CASSLGAQGETQYF

J gene: TRBJ2-3
V gene: TRBV20-1
D gene: NA
clone size: NA
CDR3 DNA: TGCAGCGCCCGGGCAGATACGCAGTATTTT
CDR3 protein: CSARADTQYF

J gene: TRBJ2-3
V gene: TRBV19
D gene: TRBD2
clone size: NA
CDR3 DNA: TGTGCCAGTAGTATACTAGCGGGAGGAGATACGCAGTATTTT
CDR3 protein: CASSILAGGDTQYF

J gene: TRBJ2-1
V gene: TRBV9
D gene: TRBD2
clone size: NA
CDR3 DNA: TGTGCCAGCAGCCACGGGGGACTAGCGGTAGGAAATGAGCAGTTCTTC
CDR3 protein: CASSHGGLAVGNEQFF

J gene: TRBJ1-1
V gene: TRBV6-5
D gene: NA
clone size: NA
CDR3 DNA: TGTGCCAGCAGTTCGGGACTCCGTTATGAAGCTTTCTTT
CDR3 protein: CASSSGLRYEAFF

J gene: TRBJ2-1
V gene: TRBV18
D gene: NA
clone size: NA
CDR3 DNA: TGTGCCAGCTCACCCGGGCTTAGCTCCTACAATGAGCAGTTCTTC
CDR3 protein: CASSPGLSSYNEQFF

J gene: TRBJ2-7
V gene: TRBV5-6
D gene: TRBD1
clone size: NA
CDR3 DNA: TGTGCCAGCAGCTGGGACAGGGGCGAGCAGTACTTC
CDR3 protein: CASSWDRGEQYF

J gene: TRBJ2-5
V gene: TRBV27
D gene: TRBD1
clone size: NA
CDR3 DNA: TGTGCCAGCAGTATCCGATCAGGGGGATGGACCCAGTACTTC
CDR3 protein: CASSIRSGGWTQYF

J gene: TRBJ2-7
V gene: TRBV7-3
D gene: TRBD2
clone size: NA
CDR3 DNA: TGTGCCAGCCGGGGGACTAGCGGGAGATCTTCCTACGAGCAGTACTTC
CDR3 protein: CASRGTSGRSSYEQYF

J gene: TRBJ1-1
V gene: TRBV5-1
D gene: NA
clone size: NA
CDR3 DNA: TGCGCCAGCAGCTTGGCCGGGATCTCTGAAGCTTTCTTT
CDR3 protein: CASSLAGISEAFF

J gene: TRBJ1-6
V gene: TRBV6-4
D gene: NA
clone size: NA
CDR3 DNA: TGTGCCAGCAGTGATGACAGACATTCACCCCTCCACTTT
CDR3 protein: CASSDDRHSPLHF

J gene: TRBJ2-3
V gene: TRBV2
D gene: TRBD2
clone size: NA
CDR3 DNA: TGTGCCAGCAGTGGTCTAGCGGGAGGTGCAGATACGCAGTATTTT
CDR3 protein: CASSGLAGGADTQYF

J gene: TRBJ1-1
V gene: TRBV11-2
D gene: NA
clone size: NA
CDR3 DNA: TGTGCCAGCAGCTTAGATCCCCGGGGGGCTTTCTTT
CDR3 protein: CASSLDPRGAFF

J gene: TRBJ2-7
V gene: TRBV27
D gene: NA
clone size: NA
CDR3 DNA: TGTGCCAGCAGCACCTCGGGAGAGCAGTACTTC
CDR3 protein: CASSTSGEQYF

J gene: TRBJ2-1
V gene: TRBV5-3
D gene: NA
clone size: NA
CDR3 DNA: TGTGCCAGAAGCTCGCAAGAAACTGAGCAGTTCTTC
CDR3 protein: CARSSQETEQFF

J gene: TRBJ2-6
V gene: TRBV5-4
D gene: NA
clone size: NA
CDR3 DNA: TGTGCCAGCAGCTTCAGGTCTTCCTTTGCCAACGTCCTGACTTTC
CDR3 protein: CASSFRSSFANVLTF

J gene: TRBJ2-5
V gene: TRBV4-2
D gene: TRBD1
clone size: NA
CDR3 DNA: TGTGCCAGCAGCTCCTCCTACAGGGGGCGCGAGACCCAGTACTTC
CDR3 protein: CASSSSYRGRETQYF

J gene: TRBJ2-3
V gene: TRBV7-2
D gene: NA
clone size: NA
CDR3 DNA: TGTGCCAGCAGCTTATACGCAGATACGCAGTATTTT
CDR3 protein: CASSLYADTQYF

J gene: TRBJ2-3
V gene: TRBV28
D gene: NA
clone size: NA
CDR3 DNA: TGTGCCAGCAGTTTATTGGGGGCCCTTAGCACAGATACGCAGTATTTT
CDR3 protein: CASSLLGALSTDTQYF

J gene: TRBJ2-1
V gene: TRBV6-1
D gene: TRBD1
clone size: once
CDR3 DNA: TGTGCCAGCACCTCCCCCGGGACAGGGGGCCTTGAGCAGTTCTTC
CDR3 protein: CASTSPGTGGLEQFF

J gene: TRBJ2-7
V gene: TRBV4-1
D gene: TRBD1
clone size: NA
CDR3 DNA: TGCGCCAGCAGCCAAGTCGTGACAGGGTCGAGCTCCTACGAGCAGTACTTC
CDR3 protein: CASSQVVTGSSSYEQYF

J gene: TRBJ2-3
V gene: TRBV5-6
D gene: NA
clone size: NA
CDR3 DNA: TGTGCCAGCAGCTTGGGGGCAGGGAGTAGCACAGATACGCAGTATTTT
CDR3 protein: CASSLGAGSSTDTQYF

J gene: TRBJ2-3
V gene: TRBV4-3
D gene: NA
clone size: NA
CDR3 DNA: TGCGCCAGCAGCCAAACCCCCCCGGGACTCCTCCCAGATACGCAGTATTTT
CDR3 protein: CASSQTPPGLLPDTQYF

J gene: TRBJ2-7
V gene: TRBV6-5
D gene: TRBD2
clone size: few
CDR3 DNA: TGTGCCAGCAGTTACGGAGCGGGAGGGCCTCTGGGCGAGCAGTACTTC
CDR3 protein: CASSYGAGGPLGEQYF

J gene: TRBJ2-2
V gene: TRBV6-5
D gene: NA
clone size: NA
CDR3 DNA: TGTGCCAGCAGGCAGGGAGAGGAGCTGTTTTTT
CDR3 protein: CASRQGEELFF

J gene: TRBJ2-2
V gene: TRBV5-6
D gene: NA
clone size: once
CDR3 DNA: TGTGCCAGCAGCTGGTATAGCGGGAACACCGGGGAGCTGTTTTTT
CDR3 protein: CASSWYSGNTGELFF

J gene: TRBJ2-7
V gene: TRBV19
D gene: TRBD2
clone size: NA
CDR3 DNA: TGTGCCAGTAGTATAGCGGCTAGCGGAGACGAGCAGTACTTC
CDR3 protein: CASSIAASGDEQYF

J gene: TRBJ2-5
V gene: TRBV6-1
D gene: NA
clone size: NA
CDR3 DNA: TGTGCCAGCAGTTCGCGGAGTGGGAGTATAGAGACCCAGTACTTC
CDR3 protein: CASSSRSGSIETQYF

J gene: TRBJ2-2
V gene: TRBV28
D gene: NA
clone size: NA
CDR3 DNA: TGTGCCAGCAGTCGGGGGCAGGGGGAGCTGTTTTTT
CDR3 protein: CASSRGQGELFF

J gene: TRBJ1-1
V gene: TRBV4-2
D gene: NA
clone size: NA
CDR3 DNA: TGTGCCAGCAGCCAAGTCACGTTTAGGGGCAGCTACACTGAAGCTTTCTTT
CDR3 protein: CASSQVTFRGSYTEAFF

J gene: TRBJ2-2
V gene: TRBV14
D gene: NA
clone size: NA
CDR3 DNA: TGTGCCAGCAGCCAAGTGTACGCGCTCGAGCTGTTTTTT
CDR3 protein: CASSQVYALELFF

J gene: TRBJ1-4
V gene: TRBV2
D gene: TRBD1
clone size: NA
CDR3 DNA: TGTGCCAGCAGGAGGGGACAGACTTATAATGAAAAACTGTTTTTT
CDR3 protein: CASRRGQTYNEKLFF

J gene: TRBJ2-7
V gene: TRBV6-5
D gene: NA
clone size: NA
CDR3 DNA: TGTGCCAGCAGCAAGACCTACGAGCAGTACTTC
CDR3 protein: CASSKTYEQYF

J gene: TRBJ2-7
V gene: TRBV28
D gene: NA
clone size: NA
CDR3 DNA: TGTGCCAGCAGTTTTCCGGGGGCTTCCTACGAGCAGTACTTC
CDR3 protein: CASSFPGASYEQYF

J gene: TRBJ2-1
V gene: TRBV11-2
D gene: NA
clone size: NA
CDR3 DNA: TGTGCCAGCAGCTTAAGTCAAGGTGAGCAGTTCTTC
CDR3 protein: CASSLSQGEQFF

J gene: TRBJ2-1
V gene: TRBV21-1
D gene: NA
clone size: once
CDR3 DNA: TGTGCCAGCAGACGTGGGACAGGGCCGTTCTTC
CDR3 protein: CASRRGTGPFF

J gene: TRBJ2-7
V gene: TRBV19
D gene: NA
clone size: NA
CDR3 DNA: TGTGCCAGTAGTGTCGCCGGGACGGCGAAGGAGCAGTACTTC
CDR3 protein: CASSVAGTAKEQYF

J gene: TRBJ2-7
V gene: TRBV6-1
D gene: NA
clone size: NA
CDR3 DNA: TGTGCCAGCACAGGGCCTACCTACGAGCAGTACTTC
CDR3 protein: CASTGPTYEQYF

J gene: TRBJ1-4
V gene: TRBV5-1
D gene: NA
clone size: NA
CDR3 DNA: TGCGCCAGCAGCGTGCAGGGTCAATTGAATGAAAAACTGTTTTTT
CDR3 protein: CASSVQGQLNEKLFF